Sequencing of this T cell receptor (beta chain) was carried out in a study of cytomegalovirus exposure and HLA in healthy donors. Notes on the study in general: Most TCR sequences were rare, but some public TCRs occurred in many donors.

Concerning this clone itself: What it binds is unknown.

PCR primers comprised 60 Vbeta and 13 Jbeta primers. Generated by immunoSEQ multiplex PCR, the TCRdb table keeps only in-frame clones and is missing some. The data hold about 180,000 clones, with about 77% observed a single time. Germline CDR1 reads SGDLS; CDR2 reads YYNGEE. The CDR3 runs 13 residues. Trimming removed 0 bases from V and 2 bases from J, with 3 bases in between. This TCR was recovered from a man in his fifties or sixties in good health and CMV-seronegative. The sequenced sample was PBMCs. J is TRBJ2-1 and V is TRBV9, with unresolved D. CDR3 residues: CASSVATYNEQFF. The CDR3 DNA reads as TGTGCCAGCAGCGTAGCCACCTACAATGAGCAGTTCTTC.